This entry lists 30 T cell receptor beta chains sequenced from one sample in a study of blood T cell repertoires in COVID-19. TCRdb's copy holds only in-frame clones and misses some; the assay was immunoSEQ multiplex PCR. Of 100,000 to 150,000 clones listed, around 86% are singletons. Source material: peripheral blood. The source of these receptors is a man aged 45-60 years with active COVID-19.

The chain uses TRBV9 and TRBJ1-5; tentative D call: TRBD1 (5 bases). There are 15 residues in the CDR3. V gave up 4 bases and J gave up 6 bases, with 17 bases separating them. Germline loops: CDR1 SGDLS, CDR2 YYNGEE. CDR3 nucleotides: TGTGCCAGCAGCAGAGACAGTTCCCAGGGTCAGCCCCAGCATTTT. This gives the protein CASSRDSSQGQPQHF.

V usage is TRBV29-1 and J usage is TRBJ2-2; 12 nucleotides agree with TRBD2. This CDR3 contains 18 residues. Germline assignment: CDR1 SQVTM and CDR2 ANQGSEA. V was clipped by 5 bases and J by 6 bases; unmatched bases: 16. This CDR3 reads CSVSRRLAGEGGAGELFF. CDR3 DNA: TGCAGCGTTTCCCGACGACTAGCGGGGGAAGGAGGGGCCGGGGAGCTGTTTTTT.

This clone was observed a single time. This chain joins TRBV11-3 and TRBJ1-5; D remains ambiguous. The CDR3 is made up of 11 amino acids. Germline CDR1 and CDR2: SGHNT and YENEEA. Trimming pared 4 bases from V and 7 bases from J, leaving 5 bases between. The DNA of the CDR3 is TGTGCCAGCAGCTGTAGACAGCCCCAGCATTTT. Translating it yields CASSCRQPQHF.

The chain links TRBV19 to TRBJ1-4; D unresolved. From germline, CDR1 is LNHDA and CDR2 SQIVND (reference sequence). The V gene lost 3 bases and the J gene lost 10 bases, with 15 bases spanning the gap. This CDR3 spans 14 amino acids. CDR3 protein: CASSISPLVGKLFF. The CDR3 DNA reads TGTGCCAGTAGTATCAGCCCCCTAGTTGGAAAACTGTTTTTT. Combining the CDR3 with reference TRBV19 and TRBJ1-4 gives the whole variable domain DGGITQSPKYLFRKEGQNVTLSCEQNLNHDAMYWYRQDPGQGLRLIYYSQIVNDFQKGDIAEGYSVSREKKESFPLTVTSAQKNPTAFYLCASSISPLVGKLFFGSGTQLSVL.

This chain connects TRBV29-1 to TRBJ1-2, with 8 bases matching TRBD1. The trim removed 5 bases at V and 6 bases at J, leaving 5 bases unmatched. From germline, CDR1 is SQVTM and CDR2 ANQGSEA. CDR3 length: 12 amino acids. In DNA form, the CDR3 reads TGCAGCGTTAGACAGGGGTGGGATGGCTACACCTTC. Translating gives CSVRQGWDGYTF.

The chain uses TRBV7-2 and TRBJ1-3, with 8 bases that match TRBD1. Germline V gene sequence: CDR1 SGHTA, CDR2 FQGNSA. This CDR3 is 18 amino acids long. V lost 0 bases, J lost 4 bases, and 11 bases stayed unmatched. The CDR3 DNA is TGTGCCAGCAGCTTAGCACAGGGGGTCGGTTACAGGGGAAACACCATATATTTT. Translating it yields CASSLAQGVGYRGNTIYF. Full variable domain (rest looked up from reference TRBV7-2 and TRBJ1-3): GAGVSQSPSNKVTEKGKDVELRCDPISGHTALYWYRQSLGQGLEFLIYFQGNSAPDKSGLPSDRFSAERTGGSVSTLTIQRTQQEDSAVYLCASSLAQGVGYRGNTIYFGEGSWLTVV.

This rearrangement joins TRBV12-3 or TRBV12-4 to TRBJ2-5; 8 nucleotides line up with TRBD2. The CDR3 has 12 residues. J lost 9 bases, V lost 6 bases, and 6 bases had no gene match. The CDR3 here is CASSHTRGAQYF. The CDR3 DNA follows: TGTGCCAGCAGCCACACGCGGGGGGCCCAGTACTTC.

This rearrangement joins TRBV5-1 to TRBJ2-3, with 8 bases aligning to TRBD1. V was pared by 4 bases and J by 3 bases, with 10 bases of the junction left unmatched. The length of the CDR3 is 16 residues. The V gene's germline CDR1 is SGHRS and CDR2 YFSETQ. The CDR3 region has the DNA TGCGCCAGCAGCCCCCGACAGACAGGGGCGACAGATACGCAGTATTTT. Amino acids: CASSPRQTGATDTQYF. Looking up the rest from reference TRBV5-1 and TRBJ2-3 gives the full variable domain: KAGVTQTPRYLIKTRGQQVTLSCSPISGHRSVSWYQQTPGQGLQFLFEYFSETQRNKGNFPGRFSGRQFSNSRSEMNVSTLELGDSALYLCASSPRQTGATDTQYFGPGTRLTVL.

The rearrangement links TRBV2 to TRBJ1-6; 8 bases map to TRBD1. The CDR3 length is 14 residues. CDR1 SNHLY and CDR2 FYNNEI come from the germline V gene. J was trimmed by 7 bases and V by 4 bases; bases with no gene match: 3. The DNA of the CDR3 is TGTGCCAGCAGTGGTACAGGGGGAAATTCACCCCTCCACTTT. It translates to CASSGTGGNSPLHF.

The rearrangement uses TRBV5-4 and TRBJ1-4; 7 bases line up with TRBD1. This CDR3 region has 16 residues. Trimming cost V 4 bases and J 4 bases; bases outside gene matches: 10. Germline CDR1 reads SGHNT; CDR2 reads YYREEE (reference sequence). CDR3 loop: CASSEGQSSGNEKLFF. In DNA form, the CDR3 reads TGTGCCAGCAGCGAGGGACAGTCCTCTGGTAATGAAAAACTGTTTTTT.

This clone was counted once. The chain employs TRBV29-1 and TRBJ1-1; D is perhaps TRBD1 (6 bases). Germline V gives CDR1 SQVTM, CDR2 ANQGSEA. This CDR3 is built from 14 residues. Trimming left V 4 bases short and J 3 bases short, with 15 bases between. CDR3 nucleotides: TGCAGCGTTGCCCTCAAGAGACAGGACACTGAAGCTTTCTTT. The encoded protein is CSVALKRQDTEAFF.

Only one count was recorded for this clone. The rearrangement uses TRBV27 and TRBJ2-5, with D perhaps matching TRBD2 (6 bases). V was clipped by 4 bases and J by 5 bases, with 17 bases between them. The CDR3 totals 15 residues. The germline V gene has CDR1 MNHEY and CDR2 SMNVEV (reference sequence). The CDR3 nucleotides are TGTGCCAGCAGTTCTCGATCTCGCGGAGGGGAGACCCAGTACTTC. It is translated as CASSSRSRGGETQYF.

The chain is built from TRBV5-5 and TRBJ1-3; 7 nucleotides agree with TRBD1. Germline loops: CDR1 SGHKS, CDR2 YYEKEE (reference sequence). Trimming at V came to 2 bases and at J to 2 bases, leaving 4 bases not matched to a gene. The CDR3 totals 15 residues. CDR3 in DNA: TGTGCCAGCAGCTTATTACAGGGGACTGGAAACACCATATATTTT. Amino acid sequence: CASSLLQGTGNTIYF.

The gene calls are TRBV27 and TRBJ2-1; 7 bases line up with TRBD2. V was clipped by 1 base and J by 0 bases; unmatched bases: 6. This CDR3 region has 17 residues. CDR1 is MNHEY and CDR2 is SMNVEV in the germline V gene (reference sequence). Here the CDR3 DNA reads TGTGCCAGCAGTTTATTTCGGCGGGGGAGCTCCTACAATGAGCAGTTCTTC. It codes for CASSLFRRGSSYNEQFF.

This clone was observed many times. This chain links TRBV7-2 with TRBJ1-6, with 9 bases lining up with TRBD1. V dropped 7 bases and J dropped 9; count of bases not matched to a gene: 7. This CDR3 region has 14 residues. Germline CDR1 and CDR2: SGHTA and FQGNSA. CDR3 sequence (DNA): TGTGCCAGCACCCGGGACAGGGAAGGTTCACCCCTCCACTTT. This codes for CASTRDREGSPLHF. Filled out from reference TRBV7-2 and TRBJ1-6, the complete variable domain reads GAGVSQSPSNKVTEKGKDVELRCDPISGHTALYWYRQSLGQGLEFLIYFQGNSAPDKSGLPSDRFSAERTGGSVSTLTIQRTQQEDSAVYLCASTRDREGSPLHFGNGTRLTVT.

The chain combines TRBV7-6 with TRBJ2-7, with 10 positions matching TRBD2. The V and J ends lost 5 bases and 3 bases, in that order; junction bases with no gene match: 7. This CDR3 is built from 15 residues. CDR1 and CDR2 (germline): SGHVS, FNYEAQ. CDR3: CASSDPSGGDYEQYF. In DNA, the CDR3 is TGTGCCAGCAGCGATCCAAGCGGGGGGGACTACGAGCAGTACTTC.

The chain couples TRBV2 to TRBJ2-2; possible D gene TRBD1, 5 bases. CDR1 SNHLY and CDR2 FYNNEI come from the germline V gene. This CDR3 is built from 15 residues. V was pared by 10 bases and J by 5 bases, with 20 bases between. The CDR3 loop reads CATKNPSKGTGELFF. CDR3 bases: TGTGCCACCAAAAACCCATCAAAGGGGACCGGGGAGCTGTTTTTT. Variable domain in full (rest from reference TRBV2 and TRBJ2-2): EPEVTQTPSHQVTQMGQEVILRCVPISNHLYFYWYRQILGQKVEFLVSFYNNEISEKSEIFDDQFSVERPDGSNFTLKIRSTKLEDSAMYFCATKNPSKGTGELFFGEGSRLTVL.

This chain connects TRBV5-1 to TRBJ2-1; TRBD2 agrees at 11 bases. V lost 5 bases to trimming and J lost 4 bases; unmatched junction nucleotides: 2. Germline CDR1 is SGHRS and CDR2 is YFSETQ. The CDR3 extends over 14 amino acids. The chain's CDR3 is CASSASGGYNEQFF. The CDR3 DNA reads TGCGCCAGCAGTGCTAGCGGGGGGTACAATGAGCAGTTCTTC.

The V call is TRBV6-4, the J call TRBJ2-1; TRBD1 is a possible D gene (6 bases). V was pared by 6 bases and J by 0 bases, with 9 bases between. The germline gives CDR1 MRHNA, CDR2 SNTAGT. This CDR3 has 14 residues. CDR3 bases: TGTGCCAGCAGCCTGGACAGCTCCTACAATGAGCAGTTCTTC. This translates into CASSLDSSYNEQFF.

The chain couples TRBV23-1 to TRBJ1-5; D ambiguous. TRBV23-1 is an ORF; its function is uncertain. Trimming took off 6 bases at V and 1 base at J, with 19 bases between the two ends. The CDR3 extends over 17 amino acids. This CDR3 reads CASSQGHTILSNQPQHF. Written as DNA, the CDR3 is TGCGCCAGCAGCCAAGGCCACACAATACTAAGCAATCAGCCCCAGCATTTT.

This clone was seen a few times. The J gene is TRBJ1-6, the V gene TRBV4-1; possible D gene TRBD1, 6 bases. V shed 0 bases and J shed 9 bases, with 18 bases lying between them. Germline V CDR1 and CDR2: MGHRA, YSYEKL. The CDR3 covers 17 residues. The CDR3 DNA reads TGCGCCAGCAGCCAAGACCTTGCCGGGGGGCCGACTTCACCCCTCCACTTT. Protein sequence: CASSQDLAGGPTSPLHF.

The chain has TRBV27 and TRBJ2-1; 7 bases line up with TRBD2. After removal of 6 bases from V and 2 bases from J, the junction contained 7 bases not matched to a gene. This CDR3 is built from 15 residues. CDR1 and CDR2 (germline): MNHEY, SMNVEV (reference sequence). CDR3 sequence: CASSRAGVAYNEQFF. CDR3 DNA: TGTGCCAGCAGCAGGGCGGGGGTGGCCTACAATGAGCAGTTCTTC.

The chain uses TRBV6-4 and TRBJ2-3, with unresolved D. The germline V and J ends were trimmed by 3 bases and 1 base, with 11 bases remaining between them. CDR3 size: 15 residues. Germline V gene lookup returns CDR1 MRHNA and CDR2 SNTAGT. As DNA, the CDR3 is TGTGCCAGCAGTGAAAGAGATAGTGGCACAGATACGCAGTATTTT. It translates to CASSERDSGTDTQYF.

The rearrangement links TRBV5-1 to TRBJ1-1; D is ambiguous. The CDR3 runs 14 residues. V was clipped by 0 bases and J by 0 bases, with 6 bases between them. Germline V gene lookup returns CDR1 SGHRS and CDR2 YFSETQ. The CDR3 is CASSLEPVNTEAFF. The CDR3 nucleotides are TGCGCCAGCAGCTTGGAACCGGTGAACACTGAAGCTTTCTTT.

This chain links TRBV12-3 or TRBV12-4 with TRBJ1-1; the D gene is possibly TRBD1 (5 bases). Trimming pared 8 bases from V and 10 bases from J, leaving 17 bases between. CDR3 length: 12 residues. CDR3 sequence (DNA): TGTGCCAGCCTCCAGGGCGCCTCCTTAGCTTTCTTT. Amino acids: CASLQGASLAFF.

As to this clone: The same CDR3 can be traced to other DNA sequences in this sample. The rearrangement joins TRBV5-1 to TRBJ1-2, with TRBD1 matching 7 bases. Germline V gene lookup returns CDR1 SGHRS and CDR2 YFSETQ. The V and J ends lost 0 bases and 2 bases, in that order; junction bases with no gene match: 1. This CDR3 region has 14 residues. As DNA, the CDR3 is TGCGCCAGCAGCTTGGACAGGGGCAACTATGGCTACACCTTC. Its translation: CASSLDRGNYGYTF.

This chain links TRBV4-2 with TRBJ2-5; TRBD1 matches at 7 bases. Germline CDR1 reads LGHNA; CDR2 reads YNFKEQ. The CDR3 is made up of 14 amino acids. Trimming took 4 bases from V and 1 from J; bases not matched to a gene: 3. In DNA, the CDR3 is TGTGCCAGCAGCCTGACAGGGTTCCAAGAGACCCAGTACTTC. Translation: CASSLTGFQETQYF.

The V and J genes are TRBV7-6 and TRBJ1-5; 7 bases match TRBD1. Unmatched junction bases numbered 20, after V lost 5 bases and J lost 4 bases. Per the germline V gene, CDR1 is SGHVS and CDR2 is FNYEAQ. There are 19 residues in the CDR3. CDR3 bases: TGTGCCAGCAGCCCCGAAACGAAGACCCGACAGGGCAGGAATCAGCCCCAGCATTTT. Translating it yields CASSPETKTRQGRNQPQHF.

V gene TRBV19 combines with J gene TRBJ1-3, with D unresolved. This CDR3 comprises 16 residues. V was trimmed by 8 bases and J by 0 bases, leaving 17 bases between them. The V gene's germline CDR1 is LNHDA and CDR2 SQIVND (reference sequence). Written as DNA, the CDR3 is TGTGCCAGTTTAGCCAGCCCAGTCCGCTCTGGAAACACCATATATTTT. Amino acids: CASLASPVRSGNTIYF.

The chain is built from TRBV7-8 and TRBJ2-1; TRBD2 matches 12 bases. CDR3 length: 16 amino acids. CDR1 and CDR2 from the germline V gene are SGHVS and FQNEAQ. Trimming took 5 bases from V and 6 from J; bases not matched to a gene: 8. The CDR3 bases are TGTGCCAGCAGCCCCGACCTAGCGGGGGGGCTCAATGAGCAGTTCTTC. Amino acids: CASSPDLAGGLNEQFF.